The next 30 T cell receptor beta chains were all read from a single sample in a study of blood T cells in healthy people across ages. A second roughly 7 to 11 cycle PCR used barcoded and J-beta primers. TCRdb fed the 5' RACE reads into MiXCR, producing one record per CDR3 protein. This table holds almost 1 million distinct CDR3 sequences, roughly 50% found once. The sequenced sample consisted of blood. These receptor sequences come from a woman aged 55-69 years in good health.

In its sample, this clonotype was seen once. The J gene is TRBJ1-5, the V gene TRBV16, with D possibly TRBD1 on 5 matching bases. Trimming took off 5 bases at V and 0 bases at J, with 17 bases between the two ends. From germline, CDR1 is KGHSY and CDR2 FQNENV. The CDR3 has 17 amino acids. The CDR3 loop is CASSTRRGVLSNQPQHF. The CDR3, as DNA: TGTGCCAGCAGCACTAGGAGAGGGGTCCTTAGCAATCAGCCCCAGCATTTT.

This clonotype occurred a few times. The gene calls are TRBV7-9 and TRBJ2-5; 7 bases align to TRBD2. Germline V CDR1 and CDR2: SEHNR, FQNEAQ (reference sequence). Trimming removed 5 bases from V and 11 bases from J; junction bases left unmatched: 17. The CDR3 is 15 residues long. DNA for the CDR3: TGTGCCAGCAGCCCCGGGGCTAGCGGAGACAATGAGCAGTACTTC. Amino acids: CASSPGASGDNEQYF.

This clonotype was seen a few times. This rearrangement joins TRBV3-1 to TRBJ1-2; 10 nucleotides align to TRBD1. Germline CDR1 reads LGHDT; CDR2 reads YNNKEL (reference sequence). The CDR3 sequence is 16 residues long. V shed 3 bases and J 2 bases; nucleotides not matched to a gene: 6. The CDR3 DNA sequence: TGTGCCAGCAGCCAGGGACAGGGGATTCTAAACTATGGCTACACCTTC. Protein: CASSQGQGILNYGYTF.

This clonotype was picked up a small number of times. V and J are TRBV25-1 and TRBJ2-5; D possibly corresponds to TRBD1 (6 bases). From germline, CDR1 is MGHDK and CDR2 SYGVNS. The CDR3 has 15 amino acids. Trimming left V 1 base short and J 5 bases short, with 14 bases between. This CDR3 reads CASSEFPGVDETQYF. In nucleotides, the CDR3 is TGTGCCAGCAGTGAATTCCCAGGGGTGGACGAGACCCAGTACTTC.

The rearrangement joins TRBV18 to TRBJ2-7; D not certain. Per the germline V gene, CDR1 is KGHSH and CDR2 is LQKENI. This CDR3 has 15 amino acids. V was trimmed by 2 bases and J by 0 bases, leaving 11 bases between them. The CDR3 DNA sequence: TGTGCCAGCTCACCAGAACTACAGTCCTCCTACGAGCAGTACTTC. It specifies CASSPELQSSYEQYF.

This clonotype has only a few counts. This chain uses TRBV27 with TRBJ2-7; D is tentatively TRBD1 or TRBD2 (5 bases each). Trimming stripped 5 bases from V and 4 bases from J, with 18 bases between. Looked up from germline, CDR1 is MNHEY and CDR2 is SMNVEV (reference sequence). The CDR3 runs to 15 residues. In nucleotides, the CDR3 is TGTGCCAGCAGTGCCCGTGGGGGTTTTCTTTACGAGCAGTACTTC. Encoded protein: CASSARGGFLYEQYF.

This clonotype occurred a few times. V is TRBV20-1 and J is TRBJ2-1; 12 bases map to TRBD2. Unmatched junction bases numbered 7, after V lost 6 bases and J lost 7 bases. This CDR3 contains 14 residues. Germline V lookup: CDR1 DFQATT, CDR2 SNEGSKA (reference sequence). The CDR3 bases are TGCAGTGCCGTCGGACTAGCGGGATATAATGAGCAGTTCTTC. Translated: CSAVGLAGYNEQFF.

This clonotype was counted a few times. V is TRBV11-2 and J is TRBJ2-3; 16 positions match TRBD2. From germline, CDR1 is SGHAT and CDR2 FQNNGV. V lost 4 bases, J lost 1 base, and 5 bases stayed unmatched. The CDR3 contains 18 residues. The CDR3 region is CASSSPGLAGGGTDTQYF. In nucleotides, the CDR3 is TGTGCCAGCAGCTCCCCGGGACTAGCGGGAGGGGGCACAGATACGCAGTATTTT.

This clonotype was counted once. The chain links TRBV6-5 to TRBJ1-6; possibly TRBD1 for D (6 bases). Trimming shortened V by 2 bases and J by 5 bases, and 13 bases separated the two germline ends. This CDR3 is 16 amino acids long. CDR1 is MNHEY and CDR2 is SVGAGI in the germline V gene. DNA of the CDR3: TGTGCCAGCAGTTACGGACAGCGGGGTAATAATTCACCCCTCCACTTT. It codes for CASSYGQRGNNSPLHF.

In this sample, this clonotype turned up a few times. The J gene is TRBJ1-1, the V gene TRBV29-1; a possible D gene is TRBD1 (5 bases). The CDR3 spans 13 residues. Germline V gene sequence: CDR1 SQVTM, CDR2 ANQGSEA. V was cut by 3 bases and J by 5 bases, with 13 bases left in between. The CDR3: CSVDPGRGTEAFF. CDR3 sequence (DNA): TGCAGCGTTGATCCGGGGAGGGGAACTGAAGCTTTCTTT.

The chain uses TRBV7-7 and TRBJ2-4, with a weak D call TRBD2 (6 bases). Germline V gene sequence: CDR1 SSHAT, CDR2 FNYEAQ (reference sequence). With 5 bases removed from V and 13 bases from J, the gap between germline ends came to 18 bases. This CDR3 contains 13 residues. CDR3 in amino acids: CASSLDFRGEQYF. For the CDR3, the DNA is TGTGCCAGCAGCCTAGACTTCCGCGGGGAGCAGTACTTC.

The V gene is TRBV18, the J gene TRBJ1-4, with D maybe TRBD1 (6 bases). Per germline, CDR1 KGHSH and CDR2 LQKENI. The CDR3 loop spans 14 amino acids. Trimming cost V 4 bases and J 5 bases, with 11 bases left between them. The CDR3 sequence is CASSRQALNEKLFF. The CDR3, as DNA: TGTGCCAGCTCACGACAGGCATTAAATGAAAAACTGTTTTTT.

This clonotype was found a few times. The V call is TRBV12-3 or TRBV12-4, the J call TRBJ2-5, with 7 bases identical to TRBD1. The junction had 5 bases not matched to a gene; V was cut back by 5 bases and J by 5 bases. This CDR3 spans 13 amino acids. DNA for the CDR3: TGTGCCAGCAGTGTAGGGACAGTGGAGACCCAGTACTTC. Translation: CASSVGTVETQYF.

The chain's CDR3 is CSTTIGGNKETQYF. For the CDR3, the DNA is TGCAGCACAACCATCGGGGGTAACAAAGAGACCCAGTACTTC. The V call is TRBV29-1, the J call TRBJ2-5; perhaps TRBD2 as D (6 bases). The CDR3 length is 14 residues. V gave up 8 bases and J gave up 3 bases, with 19 bases separating them. CDR1 is SQVTM and CDR2 is ANQGSEA in the germline V gene.

This clonotype was counted only a few times. The rearrangement uses TRBV29-1 and TRBJ2-1; D is ambiguous. Germline V gene data show CDR1 as SQVTM and CDR2 as ANQGSEA. Trimming stripped 0 bases from V and 10 bases from J, with 13 bases between. The CDR3 is made up of 13 amino acids. CDR3 coding DNA: TGCAGCGTTGAAGATCTGGGCTCCGGGGAGCAGTTCTTC. Amino acid sequence: CSVEDLGSGEQFF.

The CDR3 region is CASSNQGGTGANVLTF. Here the CDR3 DNA reads TGTGCCAGCAGTAACCAGGGGGGGACTGGGGCCAACGTCCTGACTTTC. V usage is TRBV12-3 or TRBV12-4 and J usage is TRBJ2-6; D possibly uses TRBD1 or TRBD2 (7 bases each). The CDR3 runs to 16 residues. Deletions cut 5 bases from V and 2 bases from J, with 13 bases between.

This rearrangement joins TRBV4-3 to TRBJ2-3; D is uncertain. Germline V lookup: CDR1 LGHNA, CDR2 YSLEER. The CDR3 sequence is 13 residues long. Trimming cost V 0 bases and J 5 bases, with 6 bases left between them. CDR3 residues: CASSQEARDTQYF. For the CDR3, the DNA is TGCGCCAGCAGCCAAGAAGCTCGAGATACGCAGTATTTT.

The CDR3 DNA sequence: TGTGCCAGCAGCCTCCCCAGGGTGAGGGGGGTGTACGGCACTGAAGCTTTCTTT. Protein product: CASSLPRVRGVYGTEAFF. The chain has TRBV7-2 and TRBJ1-1; perhaps TRBD1 as D (6 bases). Trimming pared 5 bases from V and 4 bases from J, leaving 26 bases between. CDR3 size: 18 residues. Germline lookup yields CDR1 SGHTA and CDR2 FQGNSA.

J is TRBJ2-7 and V is TRBV5-5; D not certain. The CDR3 runs 13 residues. CDR1 is SGHKS, CDR2 YYEKEE, per germline (reference sequence). V was clipped by 3 bases and J by 3 bases, with 10 bases between them. CDR3 nucleotides: TGTGCCAGCAGCTCTAACCTGGACTACGAGCAGTACTTC. Translation: CASSSNLDYEQYF.

The CDR3 DNA sequence: TGCGCCAGCAGCCAGTTAGCGGGAAGGAGAGAGCAGTACTTC. Amino acids: CASSQLAGRREQYF. The rearrangement uses TRBV4-1 and TRBJ2-7; 8 bases map to TRBD2. Germline CDR1 MGHRA, CDR2 YSYEKL. The CDR3 has 14 amino acids. V dropped 3 bases and J dropped 7; count of bases not matched to a gene: 8.

J is TRBJ1-3 and V is TRBV15; no definite D call. The CDR3 runs to 16 residues. Per the germline V gene, CDR1 is LNHNV and CDR2 is YYDKDF (reference sequence). V gave up 0 bases and J gave up 2 bases, with 11 bases separating them. The CDR3 sequence is CATSRDPLTAGNTIYF. CDR3 sequence (DNA): TGTGCCACCAGCAGAGACCCCCTTACAGCTGGAAACACCATATATTTT.

This chain joins TRBV7-9 and TRBJ2-1, with 9 positions matching TRBD1. Germline V gene lookup returns CDR1 SEHNR and CDR2 FQNEAQ (reference sequence). The CDR3 contains 15 residues. J gave up 3 bases and V 4 bases, and 4 bases lay outside the gene matches. The CDR3 region has the DNA TGTGCCAGCAGCTGGGGGACAGGGAGCTACAATGAGCAGTTCTTC. Protein: CASSWGTGSYNEQFF.

The genes are TRBV5-1 and TRBJ2-1; D may be TRBD2 (6 bases). The V and J ends lost 3 bases and 2 bases respectively, with 21 bases between them. The CDR3 runs to 18 residues. The V gene's germline CDR1 is SGHRS and CDR2 YFSETQ. CDR3: CASSWNTHGPGAYNEQFF. Written as DNA, the CDR3 is TGCGCCAGCAGCTGGAACACACACGGACCGGGGGCCTACAATGAGCAGTTCTTC.

This clonotype was seen a handful of times. The genes are TRBV7-9 and TRBJ2-4; D not certain. The J call may not be correct, given that the DNA end is closer to TRBJ2-5. The CDR3 loop spans 12 amino acids. Germline V gives CDR1 SEHNR, CDR2 FQNEAQ (reference sequence). In nucleotides, the CDR3 is TGTGCCAGCAGCCCCTCGATGGAGACCCAGTACTTC. Its translation is CASSPSMETQYF.

In its sample, this clonotype was seen a few times. This chain joins TRBV28 and TRBJ2-7, with a weak D call TRBD1 (5 bases). The germline gives CDR1 MDHEN, CDR2 SYDVKM. Trimming stripped 6 bases from V and 0 bases from J, with 21 bases between. The CDR3 consists of 17 residues. CDR3 bases: TGTGCCAGCAGCATCCTGACAGAGTCTATTCTCTCCTACGAGCAGTACTTC. It translates to CASSILTESILSYEQYF.

This clonotype turned up a few times. This rearrangement joins TRBV28 to TRBJ1-4; 8 bases match TRBD1. Germline CDR1 and CDR2: MDHEN and SYDVKM. V gave up 6 bases and J gave up 7 bases; unmatched junction bases: 7. CDR3 length: 14 residues. CDR3 nucleotide sequence: TGTGCCAGCAGAGGACAGGGTAGAAGTGAAAAACTGTTTTTT. Translation: CASRGQGRSEKLFF. Full variable domain (rest looked up from reference TRBV28 and TRBJ1-4): DVKVTQSSRYLVKRTGEKVFLECVQDMDHENMFWYRQDPGLGLRLIYFSYDVKMKEKGDIPEGYSVSREKKERFSLILESASTNQTSMYLCASRGQGRSEKLFFGSGTQLSVL.

The rearrangement joins TRBV5-1 to TRBJ2-7; 10 nucleotides align to TRBD1. The J call is uncertain, as TRBJ2-5 better fits the DNA end. The germline V gene encodes CDR1 SGHRS and CDR2 YFSETQ. The length of the CDR3 is 15 residues. The CDR3 DNA reads as TGCGCCAGCAGCGTGACCGGGACAGGGGTTGAGACCCAGTACTTC. Amino acids: CASSVTGTGVETQYF.

This clonotype has only a few counts. The V call is TRBV4-1, the J call TRBJ2-1; no clear D gene. Germline CDR1 is MGHRA and CDR2 is YSYEKL. The V end lost 0 bases, the J end lost 5 bases, and 11 bases lay between the germline ends. The CDR3 consists of 15 residues. CDR3 sequence (DNA): TGCGCCAGCAGCCAAGATATTAGGAGTAACAATGAGCAGTTCTTC. This gives the protein CASSQDIRSNNEQFF.

The J gene is TRBJ2-7, the V gene TRBV20-1; the match to TRBD1 covers 12 bases. V gave up 1 base and J gave up 0 bases; unmatched junction bases: 7. The CDR3 totals 17 residues. CDR1 is DFQATT, CDR2 SNEGSKA, per germline (reference sequence). The CDR3 sequence is CSARARDRGRSSYEQYF. The CDR3 nucleotides are TGCAGTGCTAGAGCCCGGGACAGGGGGCGGAGCTCCTACGAGCAGTACTTC.

The chain couples TRBV27 to TRBJ2-1; 11 nucleotides align to TRBD2. J lost 5 bases, V lost 6 bases, and 6 bases had no gene match. CDR3 size: 15 residues. Germline CDR1 is MNHEY and CDR2 is SMNVEV (reference sequence). CDR3 residues: CASSLGTSGHNEQFF. The CDR3 DNA is TGTGCCAGCAGCTTAGGGACTAGCGGACACAATGAGCAGTTCTTC.